This entry lists 20 T cell receptor beta chains sequenced from one sample in a study of T-cell memory formation after mild COVID-19. MiXCR, run by TCRdb on the 5' RACE reads, gives a single entry per CDR3 protein. In the table there are under 250,000 distinct CDR3 sequences, roughly 10% of which are singletons. The sample consisted of PBMCs or a T cell subset sorted from them (not recorded which). The source of these receptors is a man aged 18 to 30 who had mild COVID-19 (a few samples of this study predate the infection). Cell type and time point are not known.

This sequence joins TRBV20-1 and TRBJ2-2; TRBD1 aligns across 7 bases. The V segment lost 1 base and the J segment 4 bases; nucleotides outside the gene matches: 9. Germline-derived CDR1 and CDR2 are DFQATT and SNEGSKA (reference sequence). This CDR3 contains 16 residues. The CDR3 sequence: CSARAHSGTATGELFF. The CDR3 DNA reads TGCAGTGCTAGAGCCCACTCCGGGACAGCCACCGGGGAGCTGTTTTTT.

This clonotype was seen only a few times. The rearrangement uses TRBV20-1 and TRBJ1-1; unclear D gene. The CDR3 contains 13 residues. Trimming cost V 6 bases and J 2 bases, with 13 bases left between them. Germline lookup yields CDR1 DFQATT and CDR2 SNEGSKA (reference sequence). As DNA, the CDR3 is TGCAGTGCCGGAAGGAACAGCAACACTGAAGCTTTCTTT. This gives the protein CSAGRNSNTEAFF.

Many counts were recorded for this clonotype. This chain links TRBV6-2 or TRBV6-3 with TRBJ2-5; 7 bases align to TRBD2. The germline gives CDR1 MNHEY, CDR2 SVGEGT. Losses at the gene ends were 5 bases for V and 5 bases for J; bases not matched to a gene: 5. CDR3 length: 13 amino acids. CDR3 region: CASSTGLIETQYF. CDR3 sequence (DNA): TGTGCCAGCAGTACGGGACTAATCGAGACCCAGTACTTC.

This clonotype was counted at least ten times. The chain has TRBV29-1 and TRBJ1-3, with D unresolved. From germline, CDR1 is SQVTM and CDR2 ANQGSEA. Trimming took off 3 bases at V and 0 bases at J, with 9 bases between the two ends. This CDR3 region has 14 residues. The CDR3 protein is CSVERGVSGNTIYF. The DNA of the CDR3 is TGCAGCGTTGAGCGCGGGGTCTCTGGAAACACCATATATTTT.

This clonotype was counted at least ten times. The V gene is TRBV4-2, the J gene TRBJ1-2; 9 bases align to TRBD1. In germline, CDR1 is LGHNA, CDR2 YNFKEQ. The trim removed 4 bases at V and 4 bases at J, leaving 10 bases unmatched. This CDR3 spans 16 amino acids. As DNA, the CDR3 is TGTGCCAGCAGCCGCCAGAACAGGGGGCGGACCTATGGCTACACCTTC. The encoded protein is CASSRQNRGRTYGYTF.

This clonotype was seen only a few times. The J gene is TRBJ1-2, the V gene TRBV29-1, with D unclear. The CDR3 spans 16 residues. Between the trimmed V and J ends, which lost 3 bases and 2 bases, there was a span of 19 bases. Germline V lookup: CDR1 SQVTM, CDR2 ANQGSEA. The CDR3 loop reads CSVDPTYSINNYGYTF. For the CDR3, the DNA is TGCAGCGTTGATCCGACTTACTCGATTAACAACTATGGCTACACCTTC.

This clonotype was counted between two and nine times. The chain joins TRBV4-3 to TRBJ1-5, with D uncertain. The CDR3 has 15 amino acids. Germline loops: CDR1 LGHNA, CDR2 YSLEER. Trimming took off 0 bases at V and 6 bases at J, with 12 bases between the two ends. In nucleotides, the CDR3 is TGCGCCAGCAGCCAAGATGGAAGAGGTAGTCAGCCCCAGCATTTT. It translates to CASSQDGRGSQPQHF.

This clonotype was observed a handful of times. The genes are TRBV28 and TRBJ1-3, with 8 bases lining up with TRBD1. Germline-derived CDR1 and CDR2 are MDHEN and SYDVKM. The junction had 5 bases not matched to a gene; V was cut back by 3 bases and J by 4 bases. This CDR3 spans 15 amino acids. The CDR3 bases are TGTGCCAGCAGTTTGTACGGACAGGGCGGAAACACCATATATTTT. Translated, it gives CASSLYGQGGNTIYF.

This clonotype has a count of ten or more. The rearrangement links TRBV7-9 to TRBJ2-2; D is unclear. The CDR3 covers 14 residues. Germline lookup yields CDR1 SEHNR and CDR2 FQNEAQ (reference sequence). Trimming pared 3 bases from V and 0 bases from J, leaving 5 bases between. CDR3 residues: CASSLAPNTGELFF. The CDR3 coding sequence is TGTGCCAGCAGCTTGGCCCCGAACACCGGGGAGCTGTTTTTT.

This clonotype was detected a few times. The rearrangement uses TRBV12-5 and TRBJ1-1; D not certain. In germline, CDR1 is LGHNT, CDR2 FRNRAP. V dropped 3 bases and J dropped 8 bases, with 10 bases sitting between them. The CDR3 has 12 amino acids. The CDR3: CASGFGTVEAFF. The CDR3 nucleotides read TGTGCTAGTGGTTTCGGTACGGTGGAAGCTTTCTTT.

The gene calls are TRBV5-1 and TRBJ2-7; 7 bases align to TRBD2. Looked up from germline, CDR1 is SGHRS and CDR2 is YFSETQ. The CDR3 is 14 residues long. V lost 0 bases and J lost 5; bases outside the gene matches: 5. CDR3 amino acids: CASSLGGGGNEQYF. The CDR3 nucleotides read TGCGCCAGCAGCTTGGGCGGGGGAGGCAACGAGCAGTACTTC.

The chain has TRBV20-1 and TRBJ1-3, with D maybe TRBD1 (5 bases). In germline, CDR1 is DFQATT, CDR2 SNEGSKA (reference sequence). The CDR3 sequence is 15 residues long. V lost 0 bases, J lost 2 bases, and 11 bases lay in between. The CDR3 bases are TGCAGTGCTAGAGATTTTAGGGGAACTGGAAACACCATATATTTT. This gives the protein CSARDFRGTGNTIYF.

The CDR3 region is CSARGGRSSTEAFF. The CDR3 region has the DNA TGCAGTGCTAGGGGGGGACGGAGTAGCACTGAAGCTTTCTTT. The genes are TRBV20-1 and TRBJ1-1; D may be TRBD1 (5 bases). V lost 3 bases and J lost 4, with 15 bases in between. Germline CDR1 reads DFQATT; CDR2 reads SNEGSKA (reference sequence). The CDR3 is 14 residues long.

The rearrangement joins TRBV5-6 to TRBJ2-7, with 10 positions matching TRBD1. This CDR3 is built from 14 residues. V lost 4 bases to trimming and J lost 5 bases; unmatched junction nucleotides: 6. Germline V lookup: CDR1 SGHDT, CDR2 YYEEEE. The CDR3 bases are TGTGCCAGCAGCCAGGACAGGGGGGTTCACGAGCAGTACTTC. This encodes CASSQDRGVHEQYF.

This chain connects TRBV12-3 or TRBV12-4 to TRBJ1-3; D is unresolved. Trimming cost V 5 bases and J 4 bases, with 9 bases left between them. The CDR3 covers 13 residues. The CDR3 DNA follows: TGTGCCAGCAGTCCAAGTAGAGGAAACACCATATATTTT. Translation gives CASSPSRGNTIYF.

There are a few counts of this clonotype. This chain joins TRBV4-2 and TRBJ1-5; 9 bases agree with TRBD1. The CDR3 is made up of 18 amino acids. Germline lookup yields CDR1 LGHNA and CDR2 YNFKEQ. The V segment lost 0 bases and the J segment 2 bases; nucleotides outside the gene matches: 8. The CDR3 here is CASSQEGQGRRGNQPQHF. CDR3 bases: TGTGCCAGCAGCCAAGAGGGACAGGGAAGACGGGGCAATCAGCCCCAGCATTTT.

The chain recombines TRBV20-1 with TRBJ2-5, with TRBD2 matching over 15 bases. J gave up 5 bases and V 5 bases, and 3 bases lay outside the gene matches. The V gene's germline CDR1 is DFQATT and CDR2 SNEGSKA (reference sequence). The length of the CDR3 is 14 residues. CDR3 in DNA: TGCAGTGCTGGGACTAGCGGGGGGCCGGAGACCCAGTACTTC. Translating it yields CSAGTSGGPETQYF.

In its sample, this clonotype was seen many times. The chain joins TRBV7-2 to TRBJ1-2; tentatively, D is TRBD1 (5 bases). The length of the CDR3 is 15 residues. V was cut by 1 base and J by 5 bases, with 14 bases left in between. Per germline, CDR1 SGHTA and CDR2 FQGNSA. CDR3 in DNA: TGTGCCAGCAGCTTAGGAGCAGGGCCGGAATATGGCTACACCTTC. Amino acid sequence: CASSLGAGPEYGYTF.

The V call is TRBV2, the J call TRBJ2-1; no clear D. The germline CDR1 and CDR2 sequences are SNHLY and FYNNEI. This CDR3 spans 15 amino acids. Trimming pared 11 bases from V and 0 bases from J, leaving 17 bases between. The CDR3 region is CAGLSTPSSYNEQFF. The CDR3 DNA follows: TGTGCCGGTCTATCGACTCCTAGCTCCTACAATGAGCAGTTCTTC.

This clonotype was found many times. The chain couples TRBV12-3 or TRBV12-4 to TRBJ2-2, with D possibly called TRBD1 or TRBD2 (5 bases each). This CDR3 has 15 amino acids. V was shortened by 3 bases and J by 6 bases, with 14 bases between the two germline ends. This CDR3 is CASSFRDHNPGELFF. The CDR3 nucleotides read TGTGCCAGCAGTTTCAGGGACCACAACCCCGGGGAGCTGTTTTTT.